Following are 16 T cell receptor beta chains from one sample sequenced in a study of T cell responses to AZD1222 COVID-19 vaccine. Sequencing used immunoSEQ multiplex PCR; TCRdb keeps in-frame clones, though not all of them. The sample holds 120,000 to 150,000 clones, roughly 91% seen once. Here the sequenced sample was peripheral blood, taken on day 0 of AZD1222 vaccination. These TCRs come from an adult in good health.

The chain has TRBV12-5 and TRBJ2-5, with D unresolved. With 3 bases removed from V and 3 bases from J, the gap between germline ends came to 2 bases. The V gene's germline CDR1 is LGHNT and CDR2 FRNRAP. CDR3 length: 11 amino acids. The CDR3 DNA is TGTGCTAGTGGTTTTAAAGAGACCCAGTACTTC. Translating it yields CASGFKETQYF.

The V and J genes are TRBV12-3 or TRBV12-4 and TRBJ1-3; 8 bases agree with TRBD1. V lost 5 bases to trimming and J lost 3 bases; unmatched junction nucleotides: 0. There are 13 residues in the CDR3. In nucleotides, the CDR3 is TGTGCCAGCAGTGACAGGGGTGGAAACACCATATATTTT. This sequence encodes CASSDRGGNTIYF.

This clone has just one count. The J gene is TRBJ2-3, the V gene TRBV9; no definite D call. V was trimmed by 4 bases and J by 6 bases, leaving 12 bases between them. This CDR3 is 13 amino acids long. Per germline, CDR1 SGDLS and CDR2 YYNGEE. In nucleotides, the CDR3 is TGTGCCAGCAGCTTATCCGGGCCGGATACGCAGTATTTT. Protein product: CASSLSGPDTQYF.

This chain links TRBV29-1 with TRBJ2-1; 8 positions match TRBD2. V lost 7 bases, J lost 3 bases, and 5 bases stayed unmatched. The CDR3 runs 13 residues. CDR1 SQVTM and CDR2 ANQGSEA come from the germline V gene. The CDR3 reads CSGGLDIYNEQFF. The DNA of the CDR3 is TGCAGCGGGGGACTAGATATCTACAATGAGCAGTTCTTC.

The chain uses TRBV5-5 and TRBJ1-5; a weak D match, TRBD1 (6 bases). Germline CDR1 SGHKS, CDR2 YYEKEE (reference sequence). The CDR3 length is 15 residues. Trimming stripped 2 bases from V and 6 bases from J, with 15 bases between. Written as DNA, the CDR3 is TGTGCCAGCAGCTTTCAACCAGGGGCGGCTCAGCCCCAGCATTTT. Encoded protein: CASSFQPGAAQPQHF.

This chain links TRBV3-1 (or the pseudogene TRBV3-2) with TRBJ2-7, with D perhaps matching TRBD1 (5 bases). Between the trimmed V and J ends, which lost 2 bases and 3 bases, there was a span of 11 bases. Germline V gene data show CDR1 as LGHDT and CDR2 as YNNKEL (reference sequence). This CDR3 contains 14 residues. The CDR3 nucleotides read TGTGCCAGCAGCCAATCAGGCACAGGCTACGAGCAGTACTTC. Translating it yields CASSQSGTGYEQYF.

The chain combines TRBV6-5 with TRBJ1-2, with unresolved D. V dropped 1 base and J dropped 2 bases, with 11 bases sitting between them. The CDR3 contains 15 residues. From germline, CDR1 is MNHEY and CDR2 SVGAGI. The CDR3 DNA reads as TGTGCCAGCAGTTACTTTTCCCCGGGGAACTATGGCTACACCTTC. This sequence encodes CASSYFSPGNYGYTF.

The J gene is TRBJ2-1, the V gene TRBV25-1; 13 nucleotides align to TRBD2. The CDR3 runs to 16 residues. Germline loops: CDR1 MGHDK, CDR2 SYGVNS. With 8 bases clipped from V and 2 bases from J, the junction kept 6 bases outside the gene matches. CDR3 residues: CASGLAGVGPYNEQFF. The CDR3, as DNA: TGTGCCAGCGGACTAGCGGGAGTGGGGCCCTACAATGAGCAGTTCTTC.

The V and J genes are TRBV6-6 and TRBJ1-1; D unresolved. The V end was cut by 3 bases, the J end by 7 bases, with 6 bases between. The CDR3 is 11 amino acids. The germline gives CDR1 MNHNY, CDR2 SVGAGI (reference sequence). In DNA, the CDR3 is TGTGCCAGCAGTTATGAGATTGAAGCTTTCTTT. Translated: CASSYEIEAFF.

This chain links TRBV6-6 with TRBJ2-7; 7 nucleotides align to TRBD1. With V trimmed by 5 bases and J by 1 base, 8 bases remained unmatched. The germline gives CDR1 MNHNY, CDR2 SVGAGI (reference sequence). The CDR3 is 15 residues long. This chain's CDR3 is CASSPPQGVSYEQYF. In nucleotides, the CDR3 is TGTGCCAGCAGTCCACCGCAGGGGGTTTCCTACGAGCAGTACTTC.

This clone was recorded only once. J is TRBJ2-2 and V is TRBV5-6, with D possibly TRBD1 on 6 matching bases. This CDR3 has 18 amino acids. Between the trimmed V and J ends, which lost 4 bases and 2 bases, there was a span of 21 bases. In germline, CDR1 is SGHDT, CDR2 YYEEEE. The CDR3 reads CASSTRLVPTGNTGELFF. The CDR3 DNA reads TGTGCCAGCAGCACGAGATTAGTTCCGACAGGTAACACCGGGGAGCTGTTTTTT.

The chain uses TRBV2 and TRBJ1-6; D perhaps matches TRBD1 (6 bases). With 0 bases removed from V and 9 bases from J, the gap between germline ends came to 12 bases. The CDR3 sequence is 15 residues long. The V gene's germline CDR1 is SNHLY and CDR2 FYNNEI. The CDR3 nucleotides are TGTGCCAGCAGTGAAGCCAGGACAGATAGTTCACCCCTCCACTTT. It encodes CASSEARTDSSPLHF.

V usage is TRBV12-3 or TRBV12-4 and J usage is TRBJ2-3; no definite D call. Trimming shortened V by 1 base and J by 8 bases, and 10 bases separated the two germline ends. CDR3 length equals 13 residues. The CDR3 loop is CASSLVGPGTQYF. As DNA, the CDR3 is TGTGCCAGCAGTTTAGTAGGCCCCGGTACGCAGTATTTT.

Comment on this clone: A junction boundary mismatches the germline segment, possibly from a read error. The chain couples TRBV7-9 to TRBJ2-7; D may be TRBD2 (6 bases). Per the germline V gene, CDR1 is SEHNR and CDR2 is FQNEAQ (reference sequence). The CDR3 is 15 residues long. CDR3 sequence (DNA): TGTGCCAGCAGCGTAGCTAGATTAGCGGCATACGAGCAGTACTTC. Encoded protein: CASSVARLAAYEQYF. The full variable domain, its missing parts supplied by reference TRBV7-9 and TRBJ2-7, is DTGVSQNPRHKITKRGQNVTFRCDPISEHNRLYWYRQTLGQGPEFLTYFQNEAQLEKSRLLSDRFSAERPKGSFSTLEIQRTEQGDSAMYLCASSVARLAAYEQYFGPGTRLTVT.

The V gene is TRBV4-1, the J gene TRBJ1-3; D not certain. Germline V gene lookup returns CDR1 MGHRA and CDR2 YSYEKL. CDR3 length equals 17 residues. Trimming pared 0 bases from V and 0 bases from J, leaving 12 bases between. CDR3 amino acids: CASSQDFRGYSGNTIYF. The CDR3 DNA reads TGCGCCAGCAGCCAAGATTTTCGGGGATACTCTGGAAACACCATATATTTT.

The chain combines TRBV30 with TRBJ1-2, with 7 bases identical to TRBD1. The germline V gene encodes CDR1 GTSNPN and CDR2 SVGIG (reference sequence). The CDR3 spans 15 residues. With V trimmed by 4 bases and J by 4 bases, 12 bases remained unmatched. The CDR3 loop reads CAWNSGQSYFYGYTF. The CDR3 DNA sequence: TGTGCCTGGAACTCGGGACAGTCCTACTTCTATGGCTACACCTTC.